Presented here are 16 T cell receptor beta chains from one specimen sequenced in a study of cytomegalovirus exposure and HLA in healthy donors. Amplification used 60 Vbeta primers and 13 Jbeta primers. Method: immunoSEQ multiplex PCR; TCRdb's copy keeps in-frame clones and lacks some. Its listing shows about 92,000 clones. Sequencing input: PBMCs. These receptors all stem from a middle-aged man in good health and CMV-seropositive.

This rearrangement joins TRBV9 to TRBJ2-3; weak D call: TRBD1 (5 bases). This CDR3 contains 14 residues. Germline values: CDR1 SGDLS, CDR2 YYNGEE. V was cut by 4 bases and J by 4 bases, with 13 bases left in between. CDR3 protein: CASSLQGVADTQYF. Here the CDR3 DNA reads TGTGCCAGCAGCTTACAAGGGGTCGCAGATACGCAGTATTTT.

This chain uses TRBV7-2 with TRBJ2-7; D is unresolved. The ends were cut back, 5 bases at V and 3 bases at J, with 11 bases in the middle. Germline assignment: CDR1 SGHTA and CDR2 FQGNSA. There are 13 residues in the CDR3. As DNA, the CDR3 is TGTGCCAGCAGCCGATACTCTTACTACGAGCAGTACTTC. This gives the protein CASSRYSYYEQYF.

The genes are TRBV30 and TRBJ1-2, with 8 bases that match TRBD1. Trimming cost V 8 bases and J 1 base; bases outside gene matches: 12. This CDR3 comprises 15 residues. Germline-derived CDR1 and CDR2 are GTSNPN and SVGIG (reference sequence). CDR3 residues: CAGRTGWGYNYGYTF. The CDR3 DNA reads TGTGCCGGCAGGACAGGGTGGGGTTATAACTATGGCTACACCTTC.

CDR3 DNA: TGTGCCAGCGGAGAGTTCACAGGGGGAGATACGCAGTATTTT. Amino acid sequence: CASGEFTGGDTQYF. This chain uses TRBV27 with TRBJ2-3, with TRBD1 matching 8 bases. The CDR3 is 14 residues long. Germline assignment: CDR1 MNHEY and CDR2 SMNVEV (reference sequence). V lost 8 bases, J lost 5 bases, and 9 bases stayed unmatched.

The chain recombines TRBV18 with TRBJ1-1; D is possibly TRBD1 (5 bases). Germline CDR1 and CDR2: KGHSH and LQKENI. V lost 2 bases and J 1 base, leaving 11 bases between the germline ends. This CDR3 has 15 amino acids. The CDR3 DNA reads as TGTGCCAGCTCACCAGACCCAACAGGGAACACTGAAGCTTTCTTT. Translating it yields CASSPDPTGNTEAFF. Full variable domain (rest looked up from reference TRBV18 and TRBJ1-1): NAGVMQNPRHLVRRRGQEARLRCSPMKGHSHVYWYRQLPEEGLKFMVYLQKENIIDESGMPKERFSAEFPKEGPSILRIQQVVRGDSAAYFCASSPDPTGNTEAFFGQGTRLTVV.

The V call is TRBV6-5, the J call TRBJ1-4; TRBD1 aligns across 10 bases. J was trimmed by 7 bases and V by 5 bases; bases with no gene match: 7. This CDR3 region has 15 residues. CDR1 and CDR2 from the germline V gene are MNHEY and SVGAGI. The CDR3 loop reads CASSAPGTGAEKLFF. CDR3 nucleotides: TGTGCCAGCAGTGCTCCCGGGACAGGGGCTGAAAAACTGTTTTTT.

This chain connects TRBV28 to TRBJ2-5, with 12 bases matching TRBD2. The CDR3 contains 16 residues. After removal of 11 bases from V and 5 bases from J, the junction contained 15 bases not matched to a gene. Germline CDR1 MDHEN, CDR2 SYDVKM. CDR3 sequence: CARQLTSGRPWETQYF. The DNA for the CDR3 is TGTGCCCGACAACTGACTAGCGGGAGACCTTGGGAGACCCAGTACTTC.

The chain recombines TRBV9 with TRBJ2-1; D uncertain. This CDR3 comprises 13 residues. Germline CDR1 SGDLS, CDR2 YYNGEE. V lost 0 bases and J lost 13, with 14 bases in between. CDR3 in DNA: TGTGCCAGCAGCGTAGGACACGACGTGGGTCAGTTCTTC. This sequence encodes CASSVGHDVGQFF.

The gene calls are TRBV5-6 and TRBJ2-5; D gene ambiguous. Looked up from germline, CDR1 is SGHDT and CDR2 is YYEEEE. The CDR3 spans 16 residues. V lost 0 bases and J lost 5, with 17 bases in between. The CDR3 region is CASSLGFSGPGETQYF. In DNA, the CDR3 is TGTGCCAGCAGCTTGGGGTTTTCAGGCCCTGGGGAGACCCAGTACTTC. Looking up the rest from reference TRBV5-6 and TRBJ2-5 gives the full variable domain: DAGVTQSPTHLIKTRGQQVTLRCSPKSGHDTVSWYQQALGQGPQFIFQYYEEEERQRGNFPDRFSGHQFPNYSSELNVNALLLGDSALYLCASSLGFSGPGETQYFGPGTRLLVL.

V and J are TRBV11-2 and TRBJ2-1; no clear D. CDR1 and CDR2 from the germline V gene are SGHAT and FQNNGV. This CDR3 comprises 13 residues. V dropped 1 base and J dropped 6 bases, with 7 bases sitting between them. CDR3: CASSLGSGNEQFF. In DNA form, the CDR3 reads TGTGCCAGCAGCTTAGGTTCGGGCAATGAGCAGTTCTTC.

The chain joins TRBV13 to TRBJ2-7; 10 nucleotides line up with TRBD2. The ends lost 5 bases at V and 1 base at J; junction bases unmatched: 8. The CDR3 contains 16 residues. Germline V gene lookup returns CDR1 PRHDT and CDR2 FYEKMQ (reference sequence). CDR3: CASSGRGLANSYEQYV. The CDR3 DNA follows: TGTGCCAGCAGCGGTAGGGGACTAGCGAATTCCTACGAGCAGTACGTC.

The rearrangement links TRBV10-2 to TRBJ1-1; possibly TRBD1 for D (5 bases). Trimming stripped 4 bases from V and 1 base from J, with 7 bases between. The CDR3 covers 13 residues. CDR1 is WSHSY, CDR2 SAAADI, per germline. As DNA, the CDR3 is TGCGCCAGCAGTGTGGGGGGGAACACTGAAGCTTTCTTT. Translation: CASSVGGNTEAFF.

The chain recombines TRBV7-9 with TRBJ2-5; 11 nucleotides agree with TRBD1. The germline CDR1 and CDR2 sequences are SEHNR and FQNEAQ (reference sequence). The CDR3 length is 16 residues. J was trimmed by 4 bases and V by 5 bases; bases with no gene match: 9. The CDR3 nucleotides read TGTGCCAGCAGCAAACCGGGACAGGGGGGTGGAGAGACCCAGTACTTC. It yields the protein CASSKPGQGGGETQYF.

The chain is built from TRBV14 and TRBJ1-1; the D is unclear. Germline lookup yields CDR1 SGHDN and CDR2 FVKESK. V was shortened by 4 bases and J by 0 bases, with 9 bases between the two germline ends. This CDR3 comprises 14 residues. CDR3 residues: CASSPILVNTEAFF. CDR3 nucleotide sequence: TGTGCCAGCAGCCCTATCCTGGTGAACACTGAAGCTTTCTTT.

The chain employs TRBV19 and TRBJ1-5; no firm D call. Trimming took off 5 bases at V and 1 base at J, with 12 bases between the two ends. Germline-derived CDR1 and CDR2 are LNHDA and SQIVND (reference sequence). This CDR3 is 15 amino acids long. For the CDR3, the DNA is TGTGCCAGTAGTCCCTATGAGGGAAGCAATCAGCCCCAGCATTTT. As protein: CASSPYEGSNQPQHF.

The chain combines TRBV4-3 with TRBJ2-3, with TRBD2 matching over 7 bases. This CDR3 has 17 amino acids. Germline V lookup: CDR1 LGHNA, CDR2 YSLEER. Trimming at V came to 2 bases and at J to 0 bases, leaving 8 bases not matched to a gene. In DNA, the CDR3 is TGCGCCAGCAGCCAATTACCAAGCGGGGTTAGCACAGATACGCAGTATTTT. It specifies CASSQLPSGVSTDTQYF.